A selection of T cell receptor beta chains follows, all from one sample in a study of tumor-infiltrating lymphocytes in primary liver carcinoma. TCRdb re-called the multiplex PCR reads with MiXCR, one entry per CDR3 protein. The repertoire holds around 47,000 distinct CDR3 sequences, with about 73% as singletons. Sequences were obtained from liver tumor tissue from sampling region 2. Every receptor here comes from a man between 35 and 55 years old with primary liver carcinoma and hepatitis B virus infection. Each CDR3 is given with its conserved first and last residue. The D gene is left open where the match is weak. Rows give clone size only sometimes, using once, few, many, or a class for an expanded clone.

>-|TRBJ1-6|-|TRBV6-5
CASSPKPDSPLHF
TGTGCCAGCAGCCCTAAGCCGGATTCACCCTTGCACTTT
>-|TRBJ2-2|-|TRBV5-6
CSTRSGSNTGELFF
TGTTCCACCCGCAGTGGGAGTAACACCGGGGAGCTGTTTTTT
>TRBD2|TRBJ2-1|-|TRBV28
CASSRPAGNTNEQIF
TGTGCCAGCAGCCGACCAGCGGGAAACACCAATGAGCAGATCTTC
>-|TRBJ1-1|-|TRBV21-1
CASSETGMGTEASF
TGTGCCAGTAGCGAAACAGGGATGGGGACTGAAGCTTCCTTT
>-|TRBJ1-1|-|TRBV28
CASIIGWLRNTEAFF
TGTGCCAGCATCATTGGATGGCTTCGGAACACAGAAGCTTTCTTT
>-|TRBJ1-1|-|TRBV6-1
CASSEAQLDRLKTEAFF
TGTGCCAGCAGTGAAGCGCAATTAGACAGGCTGAAGACTGAAGCTTTCTTT
>-|TRBJ2-7|once|TRBV12-3/TRBV12-4
CASSPRGGPYKQCF
TGTGCCAGCAGTCCACGTGGCGGACCATACAAGCAGTGCTTC
>TRBD1|TRBJ2-7|-|TRBV4-2
CVSSPCDRGGHGQYF
TGTGTCAGCAGCCCCTGTGACAGGGGAGGCCACGGGCAGTACTTC
>TRBD1|TRBJ1-1|-|TRBV28
CANSLGQKNTEAFF
TGTGCCAACAGTTTGGGACAGAAAAACACTGAAGCCTTCTTT
>-|TRBJ2-6|-|TRBV14
CASNQDTVSTLSSGANVLTF
TGTGCCAGCAACCAAGATACGGTATCGACTCTTAGCTCTGGGGCCAACGTTCTGACTTTC
>TRBD1|TRBJ2-1|-|TRBV12-3/TRBV12-4
CASPQDRYHEQFF
TGTGCCAGCCCTCAGGACAGGTACCATGAGCAGTTCTTC
>-|TRBJ1-1|many|TRBV5-1
CASSVNRVADTEAFF
TGCGCCAGCAGCGTAAACAGGGTGGCGGACACTGAAGCTTTCTTT
>TRBD2|TRBJ2-1|-|TRBV6-1
CASSETSGSPHEQFF
TGTGCAAGCAGTGAGACTAGCGGGAGTCCCCATGAGCAGTTCTTC
>TRBD2|TRBJ2-1|few|TRBV29-1
CSIGLAGGFCNEQFF
TGCAGCATTGGATTAGCGGGAGGGTTCTGCAATGAGCAGTTCTTC
>-|TRBJ2-7|-|TRBV7-9
CASSPRTSPTYEQYF
TGTGCTAGCAGCCCTAGGACATCCCCCACCTACGAGCAGTACTTC
>-|TRBJ1-2|-|TRBV11-2
CASTLDGTAYGYAF
TGTGCCAGCACCTTAGATGGGACGGCCTATGGCTACGCCTTC
>-|TRBJ1-1|-|TRBV7-9
CASSIGIRGGAEAFF
TGTGCCAGCAGCATCGGGATCAGGGGTGGAGCTGAAGCTTTCTTT
>-|TRBJ1-1|medium-sized|TRBV12-3/TRBV12-4
CASGSTGSNTEAFF
TGTGCCAGCGGGAGTACAGGTTCGAACACTGAAGCTTTCTTT
>-|TRBJ2-1|-|TRBV28
CATAREGLYNEQFF
TGTGCCACCGCTCGTGAGGGTTTATACAATGAGCAGTTCTTC
>-|TRBJ2-2|-|TRBV4-2
CGVGIADTGELFF
TGTGGGGTAGGCATAGCTGACACCGGGGAGCTGTTTTTT
>TRBD2|TRBJ2-1|-|TRBV11-2
CAGSFSGPLDNEQFF
TGTGCTGGCAGCTTTAGCGGGCCACTTGACAATGAGCAGTTCTTC
>-|TRBJ2-7|-|TRBV4-3
CASQDLPYEQYF
TGCGCCAGCCAAGATCTGCCCTACGAGCAGTACTTC
>TRBD2|TRBJ2-4|-|TRBV11-1
CANSFPGTSGTENIHYF
TGTGCCAACAGCTTTCCCGGGACTAGCGGGACAGAAAACATTCACTACTTC
>-|TRBJ2-7|-|TRBV4-2
CASSQDRIEQYF
TGTGCCAGCAGCCAAGATCGGATCGAGCAGTATTTC
>-|TRBJ1-6|-|TRBV10-3
CAISEASEGASNNSPLHF
TGTGCCATCAGTGAGGCGAGCGAGGGCGCGTCTAATAATTCACCCCTCCACTTT
>-|TRBJ2-1|-|TRBV5-4
CASSLEWGSYDEQFF
TGTGCCAGCAGTTTGGAGTGGGGATCCTACGATGAGCAGTTCTTC
>-|TRBJ2-1|-|TRBV4-3
CANSQFLPPADNEQFF
TGCGCCAACAGCCAATTCCTCCCTCCGGCGGACAATGAGCAGTTCTTC
>-|TRBJ1-2|-|TRBV19
CASGRIPAYGYTF
TGTGCCAGTGGGAGGATACCAGCCTATGGCTACACCTTC
>TRBD2|TRBJ2-1|-|TRBV14
CGSAVAGWVNNEQFF
TGTGGCAGTGCCGTAGCGGGATGGGTAAACAATGAGCAGTTCTTC
>-|TRBJ2-1|-|TRBV4-2
CAGSQDGGRTYNVQFF
TGCGCCGGCAGCCAAGATGGGGGGAGGACCTACAATGTGCAGTTCTTC
>-|TRBJ2-7|-|TRBV4-2
CTSSQGTDSTGYEQYF
TGTACCAGTAGCCAAGGAACGGACTCAACAGGCTACGAGCAGTACTTC
>TRBD1|TRBJ2-7|once|TRBV29-1
CSVEGQGTTEQHF
TGCAGCGTTGAAGGACAGGGGACAACTGAGCAGCACTTC
>TRBD2|TRBJ2-3|-|TRBV7-3
CISSLAGGTDTQYF
TGTATCAGCAGCTTAGCGGGAGGAACAGATACGCAGTATTTT
>-|TRBJ2-7|medium-sized|TRBV6-1
CASRLSSYEQYF
TGTGCCAGCAGGCTCAGCTCCTACGAGCAGTACTTC
>-|TRBJ2-1|-|TRBV6-5
CASSLGTSGSYNEQSF
TGTGCCAGCAGTCTGGGGACCAGCGGCTCCTATAATGAGCAGTCCTTC
>TRBD1|TRBJ2-5|many|TRBV12-3/TRBV12-4
CASSHEAPGGGETQYF
TGTGCCAGCAGCCATGAGGCTCCAGGGGGCGGAGAGACCCAGTACTTC
>-|TRBJ2-1|-|TRBV29-1
CSVVPPVGLGNEQFF
TGCAGCGTCGTCCCACCTGTGGGATTGGGGAATGAGCAGTTCTTC
>-|TRBJ1-5|once|TRBV12-3/TRBV12-4
CASTEGTAINQSQHF
TGTGCCAGCACGGAGGGCACCGCAATAAATCAGTCCCAGCATTTT